The 23 T cell receptor beta chains given below trace back to one sample, sequenced in a study of shared clonotypes between healthy human individuals. This table comes from immunoSEQ multiplex PCR, and its TCRdb copy is limited to in-frame clones, with some not included. The repertoire holds roughly 2,300,000 clones, with about nine tenths as singletons. Sample: naive CD4+ T cells from PBMCs. The subset: CD45RA+ positively selected. Receptors originate from a man younger than 30 in good health. Some clones in this sample may be carry-over from other donors' samples.

The chain has TRBV29-1 and TRBJ2-1; possibly TRBD1 or TRBD2 for D (5 bases each). The germline V gene encodes CDR1 SQVTM and CDR2 ANQGSEA. Between the trimmed V and J ends, which lost 6 bases and 4 bases, there was a span of 16 bases. CDR3 length: 14 amino acids. Here the CDR3 reads CSVYTSGGYNEQFF. CDR3 bases: TGCAGCGTCTATACTAGTGGGGGATACAATGAGCAGTTCTTC.

The rearrangement joins TRBV11-2 to TRBJ2-5; D might be TRBD1 or TRBD2, each matching 6 bases. Trimming pared 2 bases from V and 5 bases from J, leaving 12 bases between. Germline CDR1 SGHAT, CDR2 FQNNGV. This CDR3 spans 14 amino acids. The CDR3 reads CASSLIRGLETQYF. For the CDR3, the DNA is TGTGCCAGCAGCTTAATCAGGGGACTGGAGACCCAGTACTTC.

The rearrangement uses TRBV15 and TRBJ1-2; TRBD1 agrees at 9 bases. The CDR3 totals 13 residues. Germline V gene sequence: CDR1 LNHNV, CDR2 YYDKDF (reference sequence). V gave up 3 bases and J gave up 6 bases; unmatched junction bases: 2. In DNA form, the CDR3 reads TGTGCCACCAGCAGCGACAGGGGGGATGGCTACACCTTC. This sequence encodes CATSSDRGDGYTF. Supplemented by reference TRBV15 and TRBJ1-2, the full variable domain reads DAMVIQNPRYQVTQFGKPVTLSCSQTLNHNVMYWYQQKSSQAPKLLFHYYDKDFNNEADTPDNFQSRRPNTSFCFLDIRSPGLGDTAMYLCATSSDRGDGYTFGSGTRLTVV.

The chain is built from TRBV11-3 and TRBJ2-3, with TRBD2 as a possible D gene (6 bases). V was cut by 5 bases and J by 1 base, with 13 bases left in between. The CDR3 length is 15 residues. The germline CDR1 and CDR2 sequences are SGHNT and YENEEA. This chain's CDR3 is CASSEGRGRTDTQYF. In DNA form, the CDR3 reads TGTGCCAGCAGCGAGGGGCGGGGACGCACAGATACGCAGTATTTT.

The chain employs TRBV7-3 and TRBJ2-1; D perhaps matches TRBD1 (6 bases). The length of the CDR3 is 16 residues. Deletions cut 4 bases from V and 7 bases from J, with 20 bases between. CDR1 is SGHTA and CDR2 is FQGTGA in the germline V gene. The CDR3 DNA sequence: TGTGCCAGCAGCTCCTCTAGATACACAGGGTTGAATGAGCAGTTCTTC. As protein: CASSSSRYTGLNEQFF.

The chain links TRBV7-9 to TRBJ2-5; 11 nucleotides agree with TRBD1. The junction had 6 bases not matched to a gene; V was cut back by 5 bases and J by 1 base. Per the germline V gene, CDR1 is SEHNR and CDR2 is FQNEAQ (reference sequence). The CDR3 runs to 16 residues. The CDR3 DNA sequence: TGTGCCAGCAGCGTTTCCGGGACAGGGGGCCAAGAGACCCAGTACTTC. This gives the protein CASSVSGTGGQETQYF.

CDR3 residues: CASRGAYGELFF. The CDR3 DNA follows: TGTGCCAGCAGGGGGGCGTACGGGGAGCTGTTTTTT. The chain employs TRBV28 and TRBJ2-2, with D perhaps matching TRBD1 (6 bases). Germline V CDR1 and CDR2: MDHEN, SYDVKM. CDR3 size: 12 residues. The V gene lost 6 bases and the J gene lost 7 bases, with 9 bases spanning the gap. Supplemented by reference TRBV28 and TRBJ2-2, the full variable domain reads DVKVTQSSRYLVKRTGEKVFLECVQDMDHENMFWYRQDPGLGLRLIYFSYDVKMKEKGDIPEGYSVSREKKERFSLILESASTNQTSMYLCASRGAYGELFFGEGSRLTVL.

This clone was seen a handful of times. This sequence joins TRBV5-4 and TRBJ1-1; D is ambiguous. Trimming pared 0 bases from V and 0 bases from J, leaving 9 bases between. Germline V CDR1 and CDR2: SGHNT, YYREEE (reference sequence). This CDR3 is 15 amino acids long. This CDR3 reads CASSLGKDMNTEAFF. The CDR3 DNA reads as TGTGCCAGCAGCTTGGGAAAAGATATGAACACTGAAGCTTTCTTT.

This chain links TRBV2 with TRBJ1-2; D not resolved. The germline V gene encodes CDR1 SNHLY and CDR2 FYNNEI. The CDR3 sequence is 13 residues long. V lost 8 bases and J 4 bases, leaving 14 bases between the germline ends. The CDR3 spells CASSAEGGYGYTF. CDR3 sequence (DNA): TGTGCCAGCTCTGCGGAGGGCGGCTATGGCTACACCTTC.

The CDR3 sequence is CGRGPGELFF. CDR3 nucleotides: TGTGGCAGGGGACCCGGGGAGCTGTTTTTT. The chain links TRBV1 to TRBJ2-2; no check of the table's D call, TRBD1, against the DNA was made. TRBV1 is listed as a pseudogene. The CDR3 contains 10 residues.

The gene calls are TRBV2 and TRBJ2-4; D is possibly TRBD2 (6 bases). V lost 8 bases, J lost 6 bases, and 20 bases lay in between. The CDR3 is 15 residues long. Germline V gives CDR1 SNHLY, CDR2 FYNNEI. For the CDR3, the DNA is TGTGCCAGCTGGGGAGGTGGCAGGGAATCAAACATTCAGTACTTC. Translation: CASWGGGRESNIQYF.

In its sample, this clone was seen a few times. V and J are TRBV18 and TRBJ1-1; D remains unclear. Germline V gene lookup returns CDR1 KGHSH and CDR2 LQKENI. This CDR3 is built from 13 residues. Trimming took off 4 bases at V and 1 base at J, with 7 bases between the two ends. The chain's CDR3 is CASSLIENTEAFF. CDR3 bases: TGTGCCAGCTCACTGATCGAGAACACTGAAGCTTTCTTT.

This rearrangement joins TRBV14 to TRBJ2-5; 7 nucleotides line up with TRBD1. This CDR3 has 15 residues. Germline values: CDR1 SGHDN, CDR2 FVKESK. V lost 6 bases and J lost 1; bases outside the gene matches: 8. CDR3: CASSPHRTGQETQYF. The CDR3 nucleotides are TGTGCCAGCAGTCCACATAGGACAGGCCAAGAGACCCAGTACTTC.

The chain is built from TRBV9 and TRBJ1-2, with TRBD1 matching 7 bases. Per germline, CDR1 SGDLS and CDR2 YYNGEE. CDR3 length: 17 amino acids. J lost 0 bases, V lost 3 bases, and 11 bases had no gene match. The CDR3 loop is CASSAGGQGTANYGYTF. The CDR3 bases are TGTGCCAGCAGCGCTGGGGGGCAGGGGACAGCTAACTATGGCTACACCTTC.

The chain links TRBV19 to TRBJ2-6; 8 bases are shared with TRBD1. Germline loops: CDR1 LNHDA, CDR2 SQIVND (reference sequence). V lost 6 bases, J lost 2 bases, and 3 bases stayed unmatched. The CDR3 spans 15 residues. CDR3 loop: CASRGQEAGANVLTF. CDR3 nucleotides: TGTGCCAGTAGGGGACAGGAGGCTGGGGCCAACGTCCTGACTTTC.

The chain employs TRBV7-2 and TRBJ2-2, with a weak D call TRBD2 (5 bases). CDR1 SGHTA and CDR2 FQGNSA come from the germline V gene. The CDR3 covers 16 residues. V was trimmed by 3 bases and J by 6 bases, leaving 17 bases between them. Written as DNA, the CDR3 is TGTGCCAGCAGCTTCGGGCGGGTGGAACTCTCCGGGGAGCTGTTTTTT. Translation: CASSFGRVELSGELFF.

J is TRBJ2-6 and V is TRBV5-1; 13 bases line up with TRBD2. The CDR3 covers 18 residues. The junction had 5 bases not matched to a gene; V was cut back by 4 bases and J by 1 base. CDR1 is SGHRS, CDR2 YFSETQ, per germline. CDR3 region: CASSPGLAGVSGANVLTF. CDR3 bases: TGCGCCAGCAGCCCAGGACTAGCGGGAGTTTCTGGGGCCAACGTCCTGACTTTC.

This chain connects TRBV6-6 to TRBJ1-1; 11 bases are a match to TRBD1. Germline V gene data show CDR1 as MNHNY and CDR2 as SVGAGI (reference sequence). Trimming at V came to 6 bases and at J to 4 bases, leaving 4 bases not matched to a gene. The CDR3 has 14 residues. CDR3 nucleotides: TGTGCCAGCAGAGGACAGGGGGCGATCACTGAAGCTTTCTTT. Protein: CASRGQGAITEAFF.

This chain connects TRBV2 to TRBJ1-5, with 8 nucleotides matching TRBD1. The CDR3 covers 13 residues. Germline lookup yields CDR1 SNHLY and CDR2 FYNNEI. The J segment lost 7 bases and the V segment lost 7 bases, leaving 6 bases of the junction unmatched. The CDR3 sequence: CASMSQGAQPQHF. The CDR3 bases are TGTGCCAGCATGAGTCAGGGGGCCCAGCCCCAGCATTTT.

This clone was observed a single time. The V and J genes are TRBV2 and TRBJ2-1, with TRBD2 matching over 13 bases. Unmatched junction bases numbered 10, after V lost 7 bases and J lost 13 bases. CDR3 length equals 14 residues. Germline CDR1 and CDR2: SNHLY and FYNNEI. The CDR3 region is CASMGLAGPNQQFF. CDR3 DNA: TGTGCCAGCATGGGACTAGCGGGACCCAACCAACAGTTCTTC.

The rearrangement uses TRBV7-2 and TRBJ1-2; 10 nucleotides line up with TRBD1. Germline V gene data show CDR1 as SGHTA and CDR2 as FQGNSA. The V segment lost 5 bases and the J segment 8 bases; nucleotides outside the gene matches: 20. This CDR3 has 18 residues. CDR3 DNA: TGTGCCAGCAGCAATTATGACAGGGGGCGGAACCCAACTATCGGCTACACCTTC. It codes for CASSNYDRGRNPTIGYTF.

The CDR3 is CASSEGGWGYEQYF. In DNA form, the CDR3 reads TGTGCCAGCAGTGAAGGAGGGTGGGGCTACGAGCAGTACTTC. The V gene is TRBV6-1, the J gene TRBJ2-7; D possibly corresponds to TRBD2 (5 bases). The V end lost 1 base, the J end lost 3 bases, and 10 bases lay between the germline ends. Germline V gene data show CDR1 as MNHNS and CDR2 as SASEGT. The CDR3 totals 14 residues.

The chain combines TRBV28 with TRBJ2-7; TRBD1 matches 7 bases. CDR1 MDHEN and CDR2 SYDVKM come from the germline V gene. V dropped 6 bases and J dropped 5; count of bases not matched to a gene: 7. The CDR3 runs 13 residues. The CDR3 sequence: CASSQIDRDEQYF. DNA of the CDR3: TGTGCCAGCAGCCAAATAGACAGGGACGAGCAGTACTTC.